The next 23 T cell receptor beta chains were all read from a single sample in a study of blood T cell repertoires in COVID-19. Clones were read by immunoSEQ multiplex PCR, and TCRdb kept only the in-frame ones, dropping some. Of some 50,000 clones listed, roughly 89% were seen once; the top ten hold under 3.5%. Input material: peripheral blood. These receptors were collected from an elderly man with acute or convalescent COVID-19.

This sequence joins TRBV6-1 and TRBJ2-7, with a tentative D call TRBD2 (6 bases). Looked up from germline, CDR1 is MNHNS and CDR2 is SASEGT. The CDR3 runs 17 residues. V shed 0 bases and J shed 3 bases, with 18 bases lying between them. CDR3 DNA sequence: TGTGCCAGCAGTGAAGCGTTGTTCAGCGGGCAGATCTACGAGCAGTACTTC. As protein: CASSEALFSGQIYEQYF.

The CDR3 DNA reads TGTGCCAGTAGTACAGGGGGCGGGTCGGGTGAAAAACTGTTTTTT. It translates to CASSTGGGSGEKLFF. The chain has TRBV19 and TRBJ1-4, with TRBD1 matching 8 bases. V shed 4 bases, J shed 7 bases, and the junction held 8 bases outside the gene matches. This CDR3 has 15 residues. Germline CDR1 is LNHDA and CDR2 is SQIVND (reference sequence).

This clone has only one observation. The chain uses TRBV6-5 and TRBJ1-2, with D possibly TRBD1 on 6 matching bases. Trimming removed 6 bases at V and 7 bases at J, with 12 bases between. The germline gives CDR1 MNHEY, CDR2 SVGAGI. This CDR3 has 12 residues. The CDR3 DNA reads TGTGCCAGCAGCCCACAGGGTTCTGGCTACACCTTC. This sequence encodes CASSPQGSGYTF.

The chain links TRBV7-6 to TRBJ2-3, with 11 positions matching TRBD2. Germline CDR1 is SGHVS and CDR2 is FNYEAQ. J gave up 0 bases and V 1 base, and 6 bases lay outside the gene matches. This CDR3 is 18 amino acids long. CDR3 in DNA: TGTGCCAGCAGCTTAGGAACTAGCGGGGGCTTTAGCACAGATACGCAGTATTTT. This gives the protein CASSLGTSGGFSTDTQYF. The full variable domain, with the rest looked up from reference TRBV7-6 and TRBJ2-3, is GAGVSQSPRYKVTKRGQDVALRCDPISGHVSLYWYRQALGQGPEFLTYFNYEAQQDKSGLPNDRFSAERPEGSISTLTIQRTEQRDSAMYRCASSLGTSGGFSTDTQYFGPGTRLTVL.

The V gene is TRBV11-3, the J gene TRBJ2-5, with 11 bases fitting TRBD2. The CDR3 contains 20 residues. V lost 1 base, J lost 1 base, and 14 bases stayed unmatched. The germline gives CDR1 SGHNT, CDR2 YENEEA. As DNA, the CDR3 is TGTGCCAGCAGCTTAGGAAGGAAAATGGGACTAGCGGCGTCCCAAGAGACCCAGTACTTC. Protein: CASSLGRKMGLAASQETQYF.

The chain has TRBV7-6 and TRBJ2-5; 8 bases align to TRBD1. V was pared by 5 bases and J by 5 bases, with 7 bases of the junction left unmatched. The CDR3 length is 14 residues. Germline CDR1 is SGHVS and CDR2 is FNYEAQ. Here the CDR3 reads CASSTRTGRETQYF. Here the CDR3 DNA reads TGTGCCAGCAGCACGAGGACAGGGCGGGAGACCCAGTACTTC.

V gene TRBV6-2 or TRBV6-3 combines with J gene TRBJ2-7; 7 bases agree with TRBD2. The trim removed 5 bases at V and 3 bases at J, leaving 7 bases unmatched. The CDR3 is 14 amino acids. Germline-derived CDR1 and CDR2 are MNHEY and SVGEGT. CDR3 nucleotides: TGTGCCAGCAGTCGAGGGGACTATTACTACGAGCAGTACTTC. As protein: CASSRGDYYYEQYF.

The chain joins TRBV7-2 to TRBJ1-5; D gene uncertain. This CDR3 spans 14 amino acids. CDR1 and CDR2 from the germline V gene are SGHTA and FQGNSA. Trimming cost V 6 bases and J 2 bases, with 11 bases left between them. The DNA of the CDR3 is TGTGCCAGCAGTCAAATCCGGGGCAATCAGCCCCAGCATTTT. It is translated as CASSQIRGNQPQHF.

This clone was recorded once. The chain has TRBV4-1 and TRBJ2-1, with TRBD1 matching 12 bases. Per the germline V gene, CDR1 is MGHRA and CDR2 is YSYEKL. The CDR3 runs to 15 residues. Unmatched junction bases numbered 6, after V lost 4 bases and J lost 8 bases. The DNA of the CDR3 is TGCGCCAGCAGCCCACCGGGACAGGGGGCCTATGAGCAGTTCTTC. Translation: CASSPPGQGAYEQFF.

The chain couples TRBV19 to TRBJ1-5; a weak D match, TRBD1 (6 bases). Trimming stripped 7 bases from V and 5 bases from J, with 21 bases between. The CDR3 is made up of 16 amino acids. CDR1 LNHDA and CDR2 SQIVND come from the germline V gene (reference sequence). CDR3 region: CASTPRWGQGYQPQHF. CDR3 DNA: TGTGCCAGTACCCCCAGATGGGGGCAGGGCTATCAGCCCCAGCATTTT.

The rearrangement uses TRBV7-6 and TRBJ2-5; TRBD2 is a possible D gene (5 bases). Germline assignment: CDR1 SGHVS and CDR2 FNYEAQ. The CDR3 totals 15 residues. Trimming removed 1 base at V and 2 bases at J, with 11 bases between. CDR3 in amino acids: CASSLGAGTQETQYF. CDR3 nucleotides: TGTGCCAGCAGCTTAGGGGCGGGTACGCAAGAGACCCAGTACTTC.

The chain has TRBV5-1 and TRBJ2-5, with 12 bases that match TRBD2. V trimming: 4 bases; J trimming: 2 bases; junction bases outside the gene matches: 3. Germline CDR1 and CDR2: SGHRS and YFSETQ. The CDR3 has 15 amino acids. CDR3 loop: CASSRGTSGQETQYF. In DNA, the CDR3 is TGCGCCAGCAGCAGAGGGACTAGCGGGCAAGAGACCCAGTACTTC. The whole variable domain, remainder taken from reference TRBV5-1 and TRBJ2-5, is KAGVTQTPRYLIKTRGQQVTLSCSPISGHRSVSWYQQTPGQGLQFLFEYFSETQRNKGNFPGRFSGRQFSNSRSEMNVSTLELGDSALYLCASSRGTSGQETQYFGPGTRLLVL.

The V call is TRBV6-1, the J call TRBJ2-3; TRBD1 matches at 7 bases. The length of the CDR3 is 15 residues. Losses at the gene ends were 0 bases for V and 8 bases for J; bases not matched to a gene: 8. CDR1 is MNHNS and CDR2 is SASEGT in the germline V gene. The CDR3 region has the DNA TGTGCCAGCAGTGAAGCAGGGGGCGCGTCCGTTACGCAGTATTTT. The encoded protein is CASSEAGGASVTQYF.

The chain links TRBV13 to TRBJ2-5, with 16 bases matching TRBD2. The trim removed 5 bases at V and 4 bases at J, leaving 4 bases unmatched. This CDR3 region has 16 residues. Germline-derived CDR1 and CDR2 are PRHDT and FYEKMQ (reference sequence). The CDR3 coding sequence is TGTGCCAGCAGCGAGGGACTAGCGGGGGGGAGAGAGACCCAGTACTTC. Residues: CASSEGLAGGRETQYF.

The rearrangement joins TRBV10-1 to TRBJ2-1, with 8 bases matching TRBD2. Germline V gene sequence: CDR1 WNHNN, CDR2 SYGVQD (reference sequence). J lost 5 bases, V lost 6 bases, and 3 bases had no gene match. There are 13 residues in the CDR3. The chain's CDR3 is CASSSGGNNEQFF. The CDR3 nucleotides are TGCGCCAGCAGCAGCGGGGGAAACAATGAGCAGTTCTTC.

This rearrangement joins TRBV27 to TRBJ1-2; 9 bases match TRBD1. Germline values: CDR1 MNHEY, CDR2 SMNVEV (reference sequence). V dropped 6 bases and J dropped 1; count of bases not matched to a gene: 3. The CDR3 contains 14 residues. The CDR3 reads CASRGTGSNYGYTF. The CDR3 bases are TGTGCCAGCAGGGGGACAGGGAGTAACTATGGCTACACCTTC.

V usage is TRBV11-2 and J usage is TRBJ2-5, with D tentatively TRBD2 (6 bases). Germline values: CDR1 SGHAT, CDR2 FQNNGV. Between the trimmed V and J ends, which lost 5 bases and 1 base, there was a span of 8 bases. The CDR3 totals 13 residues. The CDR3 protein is CASSGGLQETQYF. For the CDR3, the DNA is TGTGCCAGCAGCGGGGGACTCCAAGAGACCCAGTACTTC.

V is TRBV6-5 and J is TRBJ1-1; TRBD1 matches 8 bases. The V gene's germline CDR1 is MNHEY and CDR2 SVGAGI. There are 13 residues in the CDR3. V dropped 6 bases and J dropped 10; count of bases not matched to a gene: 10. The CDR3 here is CASSRPRTGSAFF. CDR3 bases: TGTGCCAGCAGCCGCCCGAGGACAGGGTCAGCTTTCTTT.

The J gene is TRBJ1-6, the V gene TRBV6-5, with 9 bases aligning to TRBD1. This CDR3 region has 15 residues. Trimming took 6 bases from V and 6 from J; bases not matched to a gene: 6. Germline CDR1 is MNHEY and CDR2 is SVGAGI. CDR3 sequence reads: CASSPGTGPNSPLHF. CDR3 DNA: TGTGCCAGCAGCCCAGGGACAGGGCCTAATTCACCCCTCCACTTT.

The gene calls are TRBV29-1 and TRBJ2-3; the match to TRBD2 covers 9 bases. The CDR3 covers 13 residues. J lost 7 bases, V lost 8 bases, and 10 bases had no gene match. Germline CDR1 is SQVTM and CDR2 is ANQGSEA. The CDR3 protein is CSITSSGEYTQYF. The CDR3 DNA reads TGCAGCATTACGTCTAGCGGGGAATATACGCAGTATTTT.

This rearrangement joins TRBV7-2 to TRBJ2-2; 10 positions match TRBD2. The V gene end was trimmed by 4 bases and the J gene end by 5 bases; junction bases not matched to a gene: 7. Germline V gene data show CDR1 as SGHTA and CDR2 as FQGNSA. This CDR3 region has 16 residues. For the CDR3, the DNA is TGTGCCAGCAGCTGGCGGAGCGGGGGGGCAACCGGGGAGCTGTTTTTT. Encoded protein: CASSWRSGGATGELFF.

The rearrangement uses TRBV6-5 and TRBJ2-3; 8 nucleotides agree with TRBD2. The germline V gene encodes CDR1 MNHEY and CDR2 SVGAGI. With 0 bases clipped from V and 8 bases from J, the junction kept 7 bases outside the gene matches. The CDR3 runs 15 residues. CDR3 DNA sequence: TGTGCCAGCAGTTACTCGATTGGGGCGGGGGGTACGCAGTATTTT. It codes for CASSYSIGAGGTQYF.

CDR3: CASGQGNTIYF. In nucleotides, the CDR3 is TGCGCCAGCGGACAGGGAAACACCATATATTTT. The chain is built from TRBV5-1 and TRBJ1-3; TRBD1 might be the D (6 bases). V dropped 7 bases and J dropped 4 bases, with 6 bases sitting between them. CDR1 SGHRS and CDR2 YFSETQ come from the germline V gene. CDR3 length: 11 amino acids.